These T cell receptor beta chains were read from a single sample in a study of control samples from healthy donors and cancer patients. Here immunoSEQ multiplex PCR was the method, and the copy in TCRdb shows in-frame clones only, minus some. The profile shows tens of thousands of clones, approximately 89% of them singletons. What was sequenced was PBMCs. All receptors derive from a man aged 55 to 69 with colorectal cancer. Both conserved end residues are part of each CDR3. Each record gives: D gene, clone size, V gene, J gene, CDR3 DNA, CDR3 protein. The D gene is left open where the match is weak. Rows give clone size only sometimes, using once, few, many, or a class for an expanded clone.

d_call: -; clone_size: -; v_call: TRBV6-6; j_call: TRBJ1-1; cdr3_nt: TGTGCCAGCAGACTAGGGGACCGCCTTGAAGCTTTCTTT; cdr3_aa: CASRLGDRLEAFF
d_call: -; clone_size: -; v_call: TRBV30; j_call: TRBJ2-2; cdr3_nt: TGTGCCTGGAGGTCCCCATCGGACACCGGGGAGCTGTTTTTT; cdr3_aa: CAWRSPSDTGELFF
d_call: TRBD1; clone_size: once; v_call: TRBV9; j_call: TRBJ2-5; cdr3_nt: TGTGCCAGCAGCGCCGGGACAGTCCAAGAGACCCAGTACTTC; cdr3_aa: CASSAGTVQETQYF
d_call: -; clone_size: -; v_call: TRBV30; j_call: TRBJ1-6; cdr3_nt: TGTGCCTGGAGCCGGGCAGGGAGCTCCTATAATTCACCCCTCCACTTT; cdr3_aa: CAWSRAGSSYNSPLHF
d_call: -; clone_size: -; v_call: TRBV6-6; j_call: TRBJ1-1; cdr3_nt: TGTGCCAGCAGCCCCACAGGGAGGGGGACTGAAGCTTTCTTT; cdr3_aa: CASSPTGRGTEAFF
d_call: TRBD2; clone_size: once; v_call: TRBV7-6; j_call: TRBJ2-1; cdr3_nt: TGTGCCAGCAGCCGTCAGACTAGCGGGGGAACCTTTTTCACCTACAATGAGCAGTTCTTC; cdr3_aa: CASSRQTSGGTFFTYNEQFF
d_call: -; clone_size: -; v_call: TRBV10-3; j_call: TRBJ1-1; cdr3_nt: TGTGCCATCAGTGATTCAGTGCGGAACACTGAAGCTTTCTTT; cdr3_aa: CAISDSVRNTEAFF
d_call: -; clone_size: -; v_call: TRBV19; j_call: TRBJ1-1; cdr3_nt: TGTGCCAGTAGTCACAGGGTAGTAGCTGAAGCTTTCTTT; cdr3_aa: CASSHRVVAEAFF
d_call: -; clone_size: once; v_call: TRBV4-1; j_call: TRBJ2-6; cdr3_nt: TGCGCCAGCAGCCACCCTGAGGGGTCCCTTATCTCTGGGGCCAACGTCCTGACTTTC; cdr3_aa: CASSHPEGSLISGANVLTF
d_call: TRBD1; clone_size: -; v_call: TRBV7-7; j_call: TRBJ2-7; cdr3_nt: TGTGCCAGCAGCTTAGGAGGGGGCTATAACGAGGAGCAGTACTTC; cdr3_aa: CASSLGGGYNEEQYF
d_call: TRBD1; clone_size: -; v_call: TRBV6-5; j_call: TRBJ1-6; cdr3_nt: TGTGCCAGCAGTCCGGGACAGGGGGTCGTTTCACCCCTCCACTTT; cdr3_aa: CASSPGQGVVSPLHF
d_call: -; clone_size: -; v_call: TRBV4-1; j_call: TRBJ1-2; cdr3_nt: TGCGCCAGCAGCCAAGATGGTGACAGGCCCTATGGCTACACCTTC; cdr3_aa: CASSQDGDRPYGYTF